This T cell receptor beta chain was captured in a study of T-cell memory formation after mild COVID-19. Turning to this clonotype: Antigen specificity is unknown.

TCRdb called the 5' RACE reads again in MiXCR, with one record for every CDR3 protein. The data hold roughly 300,000 distinct CDR3 sequences, with 7% to 10% observed a single time. Looked up from germline, CDR1 is MNHEY and CDR2 is SMNVEV (reference sequence). The trim removed 1 base at V and 0 bases at J, leaving 9 bases unmatched. CDR3 length: 19 residues. Study outcomes and limitations: Day 15 to 85 contracting clones showed balanced CD4/CD8; day 15 to 37 expanders favored CD4+. Memory sampled before infection contained some responding clones, suggesting cross-reactive memory joined.

Sequencing was performed on PBMCs or a T cell subset sorted from them (not recorded which). This chain uses TRBV27 with TRBJ2-1, with 10 bases that match TRBD2. The TCR comes from a man aged 18 to 29 who had mild COVID-19 (a few samples of this study predate the infection). Cell type and time point are not known. This chain's CDR3 is CASSLWGLAFRSSYNEQFF. The CDR3 coding sequence is TGTGCCAGCAGTTTATGGGGACTAGCGTTTCGGAGCTCCTACAATGAGCAGTTCTTC.